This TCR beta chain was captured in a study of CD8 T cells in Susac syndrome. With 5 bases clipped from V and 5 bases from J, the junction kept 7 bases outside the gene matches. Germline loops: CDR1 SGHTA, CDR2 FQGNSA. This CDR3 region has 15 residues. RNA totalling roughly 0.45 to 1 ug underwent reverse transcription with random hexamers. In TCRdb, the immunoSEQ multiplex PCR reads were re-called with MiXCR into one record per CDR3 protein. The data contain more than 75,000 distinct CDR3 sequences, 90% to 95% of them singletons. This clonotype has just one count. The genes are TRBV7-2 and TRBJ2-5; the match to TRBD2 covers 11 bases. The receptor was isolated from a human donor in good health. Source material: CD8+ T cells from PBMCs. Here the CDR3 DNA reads TGTGCCAGCAGCGTTAGCGGGGGGGAAAGCGAGACCCAGTACTTC. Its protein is CASSVSGGESETQYF.